One and the same sample provided the 28 T cell receptor beta chains below, sequenced in a study of monozygotic twins with inflammatory bowel disease. TCRdb re-called the 5' RACE reads; one entry per CDR3 protein, DNA not given. In total, the table holds about 350,000 distinct CDR3 sequences. The sequencing input was blood. The receptors derive from a human donor with ulcerative colitis or Crohn's disease, or a healthy co-twin of an affected twin (not recorded which).

The chain joins TRBV20-1 to TRBJ2-3; TCRdb's assignment of TRBD2 cannot be checked, as there is no DNA. Germline CDR1 reads DFQATT; CDR2 reads SNEGSKA (reference sequence). CDR3 size: 15 residues. Here the CDR3 reads CSARRGGRTTDTQYF.

This rearrangement joins TRBV9 to TRBJ2-3; TCRdb names TRBD1, which stays unverified in the absence of DNA. This CDR3 region has 14 residues. Germline values: CDR1 SGDLS, CDR2 YYNGEE. This CDR3 reads CASSAMTGGDTQYF.

The V call is TRBV6-6, the J call TRBJ2-7; TCRdb returns TRBD1, unconfirmable since there is no DNA. The V gene's germline CDR1 is MNHNY and CDR2 SVGAGI (reference sequence). This CDR3 contains 14 residues. The CDR3 here is CASSPGGWSYEQYF.

The genes are TRBV28 and TRBJ1-5; TCRdb lists TRBD1, though no DNA is available to test this call. From germline, CDR1 is MDHEN and CDR2 SYDVKM. This CDR3 region has 15 residues. The CDR3 sequence is CASRTGTGGGQPQHF.

J is TRBJ2-5 and V is TRBV5-4; TCRdb's D gene call, TRBD2, goes unchecked for lack of DNA. Germline assignment: CDR1 SGHNT and CDR2 YYREEE (reference sequence). This CDR3 comprises 15 residues. The CDR3: CASSLGTRVGETQYF.

This chain connects TRBV5-1 to TRBJ2-5; TCRdb selects TRBD1, and the lack of DNA leaves this call unchecked. The CDR3 extends over 15 amino acids. The germline V gene encodes CDR1 SGHRS and CDR2 YFSETQ. CDR3 loop: CASSLGQGARETQYF.

V gene TRBV5-1 combines with J gene TRBJ2-1. Germline V gives CDR1 SGHRS, CDR2 YFSETQ. The CDR3 has 12 residues. The chain's CDR3 is CASSLAGNEQFF.

The rearrangement joins TRBV5-1 to TRBJ2-5; the D gene TCRdb calls, TRBD1, cannot be checked with no DNA. Germline V CDR1 and CDR2: SGHRS, YFSETQ. The CDR3 runs to 13 residues. CDR3 amino acids: CASSLTGGETQYF.

The chain couples TRBV7-6 to TRBJ1-5. The CDR3 is 13 residues long. Per the germline V gene, CDR1 is SGHVS and CDR2 is FNYEAQ. The CDR3 loop reads CASSLRVGQPQHF.

The chain links TRBV20-1 to TRBJ1-2; checking the TCRdb D call of TRBD1 is not possible without DNA. CDR3 length: 12 residues. The germline CDR1 and CDR2 sequences are DFQATT and SNEGSKA (reference sequence). The CDR3 sequence is CKGQGALYGYTF.

This chain joins TRBV2 and TRBJ1-1; TCRdb's D gene call, TRBD1, goes unchecked for lack of DNA. The CDR3 sequence is 14 residues long. Germline values: CDR1 SNHLY, CDR2 FYNNEI. CDR3 sequence: CASTRSRDEYEAFF.

The rearrangement joins TRBV20-1 to TRBJ1-2. The V gene's germline CDR1 is DFQATT and CDR2 SNEGSKA (reference sequence). This CDR3 region has 15 residues. CDR3 amino acids: CSVGGGFFVGYGYTF.

J is TRBJ1-4 and V is TRBV30; lacking DNA, the TRBD1 call made by TCRdb goes unchecked. Germline CDR1 is GTSNPN and CDR2 is SVGIG (reference sequence). The CDR3 covers 13 residues. This chain's CDR3 is CAWSGTGERKLFF.

CDR3 sequence reads: CASSLLGGGYEQFF. The chain is built from TRBV7-2 and TRBJ2-1; the TRBD1 assignment by TCRdb is unverifiable without DNA. Germline V gene sequence: CDR1 SGHTA, CDR2 FQGNSA. CDR3 length: 14 amino acids.

CDR3 amino acids: CASSLRWGQGADTQYF. The chain recombines TRBV9 with TRBJ2-3; as DNA is missing, the TRBD1 call by TCRdb cannot be tested. This CDR3 comprises 16 residues. The germline CDR1 and CDR2 sequences are SGDLS and YYNGEE.

The chain combines TRBV12-3 or TRBV12-4 with TRBJ1-1; TCRdb outputs TRBD1, but without DNA this stays unchecked. CDR3 size: 13 residues. CDR3 protein: CAIPGTENTEAFF.

The chain recombines TRBV21-1 with TRBJ1-2; TCRdb proposes TRBD1, but this gene call is untestable without DNA. TRBV21-1 has pseudogene status. The CDR3 is 15 amino acids. The CDR3 reads CASSTSRVRGNGYTF.

This sequence joins TRBV10-1 and TRBJ2-2; the TCRdb call, TRBD1, lacks DNA for checking. The CDR3 spans 17 residues. Germline assignment: CDR1 WNHNN and CDR2 SYGVQD (reference sequence). CDR3 in amino acids: CASSESMGGENTGELFF.

The chain has TRBV2 and TRBJ2-1; without DNA, the TCRdb call of TRBD1 cannot be checked. The CDR3 loop spans 16 amino acids. Germline values: CDR1 SNHLY, CDR2 FYNNEI. Here the CDR3 reads CASSGGAGEFYNEQFF.

This chain uses TRBV7-9 with TRBJ2-1; TCRdb designates TRBD2, a call that cannot be tested without DNA. The CDR3 length is 16 residues. CDR1 is SEHNR and CDR2 is FQNEAQ in the germline V gene (reference sequence). The CDR3 region is CASSSISGRALNEQFF.

V gene TRBV11-2 combines with J gene TRBJ2-2; TCRdb reports TRBD2, a call that lacks DNA to check it against. The CDR3 sequence is 18 residues long. The germline CDR1 and CDR2 sequences are SGHAT and FQNNGV. The CDR3 is CASSPLGTFLRGTGELFF.

The chain carries TRBV20-1 and TRBJ1-6; lacking DNA, the TRBD1 call made by TCRdb goes unchecked. This CDR3 is built from 13 residues. The germline V gene encodes CDR1 DFQATT and CDR2 SNEGSKA (reference sequence). CDR3 amino acids: CSAVRGANSPLHF.

J is TRBJ2-2 and V is TRBV5-4; TCRdb names TRBD1, which stays unverified in the absence of DNA. The CDR3 is 13 amino acids. Germline CDR1 reads SGHNT; CDR2 reads YYREEE (reference sequence). The CDR3: CASSSPGAGELFF.

The rearrangement links TRBV2 to TRBJ2-3; lacking DNA, the TRBD1 call made by TCRdb goes unchecked. Germline V CDR1 and CDR2: SNHLY, FYNNEI. This CDR3 has 14 residues. CDR3 amino acids: CASSRDRLPDTQYF. Complete variable domain (other parts from reference TRBV2 and TRBJ2-3): EPEVTQTPSHQVTQMGQEVILRCVPISNHLYFYWYRQILGQKVEFLVSFYNNEISEKSEIFDDQFSVERPDGSNFTLKIRSTKLEDSAMYFCASSRDRLPDTQYFGPGTRLTVL.

This rearrangement joins TRBV20-1 to TRBJ2-5; as DNA is missing, the TRBD2 call by TCRdb cannot be tested. The CDR3 extends over 14 amino acids. Germline values: CDR1 DFQATT, CDR2 SNEGSKA (reference sequence). Here the CDR3 reads CSARVTSGGATQYF.

V is TRBV5-1 and J is TRBJ2-5; without DNA, the TCRdb call of TRBD1 cannot be checked. The CDR3 sequence is 14 residues long. Germline V gene sequence: CDR1 SGHRS, CDR2 YFSETQ. CDR3: CASSSGTGIETQYF.

The chain uses TRBV24-1 and TRBJ1-5; the TCRdb call, TRBD1, lacks DNA for checking. CDR1 is KGHDR, CDR2 SFDVKD, per germline. The CDR3 spans 15 residues. The CDR3 loop reads CATSELGGAGQPQHF.

The rearrangement joins TRBV27 to TRBJ1-4. CDR3 length equals 15 residues. Germline V gene lookup returns CDR1 MNHEY and CDR2 SMNVEV (reference sequence). The CDR3 spells CASSLSGAPNEKLFF.